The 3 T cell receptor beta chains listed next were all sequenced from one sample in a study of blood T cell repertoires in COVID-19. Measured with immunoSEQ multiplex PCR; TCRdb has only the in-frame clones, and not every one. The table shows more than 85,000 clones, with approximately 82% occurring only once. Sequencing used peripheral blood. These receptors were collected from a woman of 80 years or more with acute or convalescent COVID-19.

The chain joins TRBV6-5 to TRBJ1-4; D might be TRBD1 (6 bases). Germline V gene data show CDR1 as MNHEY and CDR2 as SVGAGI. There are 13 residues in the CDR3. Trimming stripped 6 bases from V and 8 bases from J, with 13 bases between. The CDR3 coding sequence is TGTGCCAGCAGGAAACAGGGCGGGGAAAAACTGTTTTTT. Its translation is CASRKQGGEKLFF.

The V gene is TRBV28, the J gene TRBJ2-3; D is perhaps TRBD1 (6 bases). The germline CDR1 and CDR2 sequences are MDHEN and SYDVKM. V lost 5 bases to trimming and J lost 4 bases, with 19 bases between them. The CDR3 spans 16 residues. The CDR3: CASSGGQRLLADTQYF. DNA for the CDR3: TGTGCCAGCAGTGGCGGACAGCGACTGCTGGCAGATACGCAGTATTTT. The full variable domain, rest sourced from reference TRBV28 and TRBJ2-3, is DVKVTQSSRYLVKRTGEKVFLECVQDMDHENMFWYRQDPGLGLRLIYFSYDVKMKEKGDIPEGYSVSREKKERFSLILESASTNQTSMYLCASSGGQRLLADTQYFGPGTRLTVL.

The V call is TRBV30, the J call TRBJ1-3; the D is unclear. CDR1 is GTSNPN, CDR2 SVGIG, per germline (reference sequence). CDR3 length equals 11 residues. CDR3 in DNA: TGTGGGAGTAACTCTGGAAACACCATATATTTT. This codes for CGSNSGNTIYF. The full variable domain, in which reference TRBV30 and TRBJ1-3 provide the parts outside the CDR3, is SQTIHQWPATLVQPVGSPLSLECTVEGTSNPNLYWYRQAAGRGLQLLFYSVGIGQISSEVPQNLSASRPQDRQFILSSKKLLLSDSGFYLCGSNSGNTIYFGEGSWLTVV.